The 9 T cell receptor beta chains below were found in one sample sequenced in a study of CD8 T cells in Susac syndrome. The authors reverse transcribed about 0.45 to 1 ug RNA with random hexamers. TCRdb used MiXCR to reprocess the immunoSEQ multiplex PCR reads, holding one entry per CDR3 protein. This table has around 71,000 distinct CDR3 sequences, 93% appearing once. Specimen: CD4+ T cells from PBMCs. All receptors derive from a human donor with Susac syndrome.

The J gene is TRBJ2-2, the V gene TRBV7-8, with D possibly matching TRBD2 (6 bases). Trimming removed 2 bases from V and 5 bases from J, with 12 bases in between. The CDR3 totals 15 residues. Germline V CDR1 and CDR2: SGHVS, FQNEAQ. DNA of the CDR3: TGTGCCAGCAGCTTACAGGGTAGCGGAACCGGGGAGCTGTTTTTT. Translated: CASSLQGSGTGELFF.

The chain links TRBV18 to TRBJ2-7, with 7 bases identical to TRBD1. The germline V gene has CDR1 KGHSH and CDR2 LQKENI. V lost 3 bases, J lost 6 bases, and 11 bases stayed unmatched. This CDR3 contains 15 residues. The CDR3 region has the DNA TGTGCCAGCTCACCTCCCGGGACAGAGATACGCGAGCAGTACTTC. Protein: CASSPPGTEIREQYF.

The rearrangement joins TRBV11-2 to TRBJ2-3; unclear D gene. The CDR3 is 13 amino acids. Trimming took off 5 bases at V and 10 bases at J, with 16 bases between the two ends. Germline CDR1 and CDR2: SGHAT and FQNNGV. CDR3 sequence (DNA): TGTGCCAGCAGCCTCGAGGTCCGGGCCTCGCAGTATTTT. The encoded protein is CASSLEVRASQYF.

The chain links TRBV7-2 to TRBJ2-7, with D possibly being TRBD2 (5 bases). Trimming took 6 bases from V and 5 from J, leaving 14 bases between them. Germline CDR1 is SGHTA and CDR2 is FQGNSA. The CDR3 spans 13 residues. The CDR3 sequence is CASSRETPNEQYF. The CDR3 coding sequence is TGTGCCAGCAGTAGGGAGACCCCCAACGAGCAGTACTTC.

J is TRBJ1-1 and V is TRBV30, with D perhaps TRBD1 (6 bases). The CDR3 contains 15 residues. The germline gives CDR1 GTSNPN, CDR2 SVGIG (reference sequence). The V end lost 1 base, the J end lost 5 bases, and 17 bases lay between the germline ends. CDR3 amino acids: CAWSETNRVETEAFF. CDR3 coding DNA: TGTGCCTGGAGTGAGACGAACAGGGTCGAGACTGAAGCTTTCTTT. The full variable domain, its missing parts supplied by reference TRBV30 and TRBJ1-1, is SQTIHQWPATLVQPVGSPLSLECTVEGTSNPNLYWYRQAAGRGLQLLFYSVGIGQISSEVPQNLSASRPQDRQFILSSKKLLLSDSGFYLCAWSETNRVETEAFFGQGTRLTVV.

The gene calls are TRBV20-1 and TRBJ1-2, with 9 bases identical to TRBD1. The CDR3 extends over 18 amino acids. From germline, CDR1 is DFQATT and CDR2 SNEGSKA (reference sequence). Trimming took 4 bases from V and 4 from J; bases not matched to a gene: 19. This CDR3 is CSATKPSGTGRSIYGYTF. CDR3 DNA: TGCAGTGCTACGAAACCGTCCGGGACAGGGCGCAGTATCTATGGCTACACCTTC.

The chain has TRBV5-1 and TRBJ2-5, with D hard to call. Germline V gene lookup returns CDR1 SGHRS and CDR2 YFSETQ. The CDR3 covers 14 residues. Trimming stripped 2 bases from V and 0 bases from J, with 8 bases between. Here the CDR3 DNA reads TGCGCCAGCAGCTTAACAGTAGACCAAGAGACCCAGTACTTC. This encodes CASSLTVDQETQYF.

This clonotype was counted only a few times. The chain recombines TRBV30 with TRBJ2-7; D possibly corresponds to TRBD1 (6 bases). Looked up from germline, CDR1 is GTSNPN and CDR2 is SVGIG (reference sequence). The CDR3 has 14 residues. V was shortened by 3 bases and J by 7 bases, with 19 bases between the two germline ends. The DNA of the CDR3 is TGTGCCTGGAGACCGGGACACCCTACGGGGGAGCAGTACTTC. This gives the protein CAWRPGHPTGEQYF. Looking up the rest from reference TRBV30 and TRBJ2-7 gives the full variable domain: SQTIHQWPATLVQPVGSPLSLECTVEGTSNPNLYWYRQAAGRGLQLLFYSVGIGQISSEVPQNLSASRPQDRQFILSSKKLLLSDSGFYLCAWRPGHPTGEQYFGPGTRLTVT.

The rearrangement links TRBV20-1 to TRBJ2-5; TRBD2 agrees at 7 bases. After removal of 5 bases from V and 2 bases from J, the junction contained 5 bases not matched to a gene. The CDR3 runs to 13 residues. Germline CDR1 is DFQATT and CDR2 is SNEGSKA (reference sequence). CDR3 protein: CSAGGLPQETQYF. The CDR3 DNA reads TGCAGTGCTGGGGGACTACCTCAAGAGACCCAGTACTTC.